The clone carrying this T cell receptor beta chain was seen just once. The target antigen is unknown. The germline V gene encodes CDR1 SGHVS and CDR2 FNYEAQ. The CDR3 runs to 16 residues. Between the trimmed V and J ends, which lost 5 bases and 6 bases, there was a span of 19 bases. The sample originates from a study of cytomegalovirus exposure and HLA in healthy donors. Study results and caveats: It was 150 to 200 TCR beta chains that were listed as cytomegalovirus-associated.

Repertoires were generated with immunoSEQ multiplex PCR, while TCRdb's copy carries only in-frame clones and drops some. The data contain 150,000 to 180,000 clones, about 86% of them singletons. The chain uses TRBV7-6 and TRBJ1-4, with D perhaps matching TRBD1 (6 bases). The sequence derives from a man between 18 and 29 years old in good health and CMV-seropositive. Sequencing was performed on PBMCs. This CDR3 reads CASSANQQGQDEKLFF. The CDR3, as DNA: TGTGCCAGCAGCGCAAACCAACAGGGTCAAGATGAAAAACTGTTTTTT.